This T cell receptor (beta chain) was sequenced during a study of blood T cell repertoires in COVID-19. The overall study: COVID-19 samples from acute and convalescent phases originated in the United States, Italy and Spain. The cDNA or gDNA used as material had been derived from T cells, B-cell-depleted T cells, or PBMCs.

This CDR3 comprises 16 residues. Trimming shortened V by 1 base and J by 0 bases, and 10 bases separated the two germline ends. CDR1 and CDR2 (germline): SGHTA, FQGNSA. Of note for this clone: Other DNA variants within this sample encode the same CDR3.

Sequencing used immunoSEQ multiplex PCR; TCRdb keeps in-frame clones, though not all of them. Here the sample spans 110,000 to 150,000 clones, 85% to 90% being singletons. The sequence derives from a woman in her sixties with active COVID-19. The sample consisted of peripheral blood. The chain links TRBV7-2 to TRBJ2-1; D possibly corresponds to TRBD2 (5 bases). CDR3 sequence: CASSLVAGSSYNEQFF. The DNA of the CDR3 is TGTGCCAGCAGCTTAGTTGCGGGTAGCTCCTACAATGAGCAGTTCTTC.